The present entry profiles one T cell receptor (beta chain) with its context. What it binds is not known. In the PCR, 60 Vbeta and 13 Jbeta primers were used. The protocol was immunoSEQ multiplex PCR, while the TCRdb copy is restricted to in-frame clones and leaves out a portion. The table shows around 88,000 clones, with around 67% occurring only once. Looked up from germline, CDR1 is MGHDK and CDR2 is SYGVNS. Losses at the gene ends were 4 bases for V and 1 base for J; bases not matched to a gene: 4. This CDR3 comprises 17 residues. The data stem from a study of cytomegalovirus exposure and HLA in healthy donors. Across the whole study: From donors who were HLA-typed, an early data release held about 85 million unique TCRs.

Study-wide results and limits: Later analysis showed TCR association rates varying by HLA locus, highest for DRB1 and lowest for HLA-C. TCR beta chains numbering more than 150 were designated cytomegalovirus-associated. TCR beta V segments were, for the most part, productive about 87% or about 30% of the time in an earlier analysis.

Sequencing used PBMCs. The sequence was collected from a male donor in good health and CMV-seronegative. This sequence joins TRBV25-1 and TRBJ2-6, with 10 positions matching TRBD1. CDR3 sequence (DNA): TGTGCCAGCAGTGGCGGGACAGGGGATTCTGGGGCCAACGTCCTGACTTTC. Its protein product is CASSGGTGDSGANVLTF.